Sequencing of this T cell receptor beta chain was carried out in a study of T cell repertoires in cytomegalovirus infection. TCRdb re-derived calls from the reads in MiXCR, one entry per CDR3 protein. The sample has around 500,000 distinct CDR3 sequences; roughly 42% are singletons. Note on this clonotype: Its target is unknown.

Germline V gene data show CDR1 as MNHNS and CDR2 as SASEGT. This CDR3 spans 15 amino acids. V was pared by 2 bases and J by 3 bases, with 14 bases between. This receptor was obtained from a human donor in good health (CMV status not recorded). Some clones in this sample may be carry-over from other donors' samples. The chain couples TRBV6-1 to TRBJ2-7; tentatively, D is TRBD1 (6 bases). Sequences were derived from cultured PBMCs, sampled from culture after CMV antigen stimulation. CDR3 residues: CASSELQGAVYEQYF. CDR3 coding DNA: TGTGCCAGCAGTGAACTACAGGGTGCGGTCTACGAGCAGTACTTC.